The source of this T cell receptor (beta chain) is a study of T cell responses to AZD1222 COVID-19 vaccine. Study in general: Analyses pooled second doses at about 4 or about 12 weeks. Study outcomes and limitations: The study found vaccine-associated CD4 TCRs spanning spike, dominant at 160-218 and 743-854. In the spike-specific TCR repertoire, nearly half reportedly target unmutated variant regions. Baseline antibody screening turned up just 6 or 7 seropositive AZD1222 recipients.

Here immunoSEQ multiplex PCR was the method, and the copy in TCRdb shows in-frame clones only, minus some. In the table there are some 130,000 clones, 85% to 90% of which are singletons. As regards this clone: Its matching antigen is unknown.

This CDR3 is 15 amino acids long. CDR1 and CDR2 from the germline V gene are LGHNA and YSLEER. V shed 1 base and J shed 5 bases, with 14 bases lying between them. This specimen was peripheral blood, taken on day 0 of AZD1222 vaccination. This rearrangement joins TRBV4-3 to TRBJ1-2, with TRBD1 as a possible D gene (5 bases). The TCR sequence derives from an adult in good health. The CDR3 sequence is CASSQAGGRNYGYTF. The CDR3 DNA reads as TGCGCCAGCAGCCAAGCCGGGGGACGGAATTATGGCTACACCTTC.